This T cell receptor (beta chain) was profiled in a study of T cells in Graves' hyperthyroidism and ophthalmopathy. Exclusion of a patient resulted from uncontrolled infection, other autoimmune disease, pregnancy or lactation. On this clonotype: Its cognate antigen is unknown.

Researchers took RNA transcripts and amplified the TCR beta CDR3 regions from them. In the first-round RT-PCR of the TCR CDR3, the HTBI primer set was used. TCRdb processed the multiplex PCR reads anew with MiXCR; each CDR3 protein has one entry. The table includes around 350,000 distinct CDR3 sequences, roughly 15% detected once. Study results and limitations: Ophthalmopathy, which appeared later, was predicted by the model a median approximately 6 months before onset.

The ends were cut back, 10 bases at V and 5 bases at J, with 22 bases in the middle. The CDR3 is 15 residues long. Germline loops: CDR1 KGHDR, CDR2 SFDVKD. The TCR was taken from a woman aged 25 to 45 with Graves' ophthalmopathy. The chain employs TRBV24-1 and TRBJ2-5; no firm D call. Sequencing was performed on blood. This CDR3 is CATNDLSGSQETQYF. CDR3 DNA sequence: TGTGCCACTAATGATTTATCGGGTTCCCAGGAGACCCAGTACTTC.